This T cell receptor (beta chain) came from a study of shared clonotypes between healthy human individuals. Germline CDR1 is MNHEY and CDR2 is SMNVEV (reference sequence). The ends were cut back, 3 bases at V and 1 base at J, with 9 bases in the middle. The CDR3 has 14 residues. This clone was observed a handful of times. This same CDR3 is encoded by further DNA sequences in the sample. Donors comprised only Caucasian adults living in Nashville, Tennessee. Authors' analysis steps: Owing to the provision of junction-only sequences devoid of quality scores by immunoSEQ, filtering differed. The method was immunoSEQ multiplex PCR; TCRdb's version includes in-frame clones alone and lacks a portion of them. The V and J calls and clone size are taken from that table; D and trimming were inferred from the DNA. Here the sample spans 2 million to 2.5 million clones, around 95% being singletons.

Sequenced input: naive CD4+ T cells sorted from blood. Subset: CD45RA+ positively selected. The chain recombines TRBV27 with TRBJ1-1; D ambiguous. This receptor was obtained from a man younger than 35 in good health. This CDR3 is CASSFGVTNTEAFF. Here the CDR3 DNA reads TGTGCCAGCAGTTTCGGGGTGACGAACACTGAAGCTTTCTTT.